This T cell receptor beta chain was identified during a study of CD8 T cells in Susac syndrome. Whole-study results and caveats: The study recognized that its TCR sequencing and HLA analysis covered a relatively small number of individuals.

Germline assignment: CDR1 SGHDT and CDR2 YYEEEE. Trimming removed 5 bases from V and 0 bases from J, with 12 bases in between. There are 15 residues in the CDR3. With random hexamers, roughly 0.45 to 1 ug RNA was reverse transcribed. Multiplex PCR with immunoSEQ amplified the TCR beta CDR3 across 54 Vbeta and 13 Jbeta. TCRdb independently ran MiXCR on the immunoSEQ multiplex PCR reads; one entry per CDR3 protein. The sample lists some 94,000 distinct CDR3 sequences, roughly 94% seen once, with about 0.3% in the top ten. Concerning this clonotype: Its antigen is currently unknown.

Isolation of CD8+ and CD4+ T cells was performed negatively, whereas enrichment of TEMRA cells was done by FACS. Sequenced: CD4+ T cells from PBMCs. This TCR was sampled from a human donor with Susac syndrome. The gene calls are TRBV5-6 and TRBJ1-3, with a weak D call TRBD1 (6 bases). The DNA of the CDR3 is TGTGCCAGCAGTCCCGGGACACTCTCTGGAAACACCATATATTTT. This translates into CASSPGTLSGNTIYF.